The source of this T cell receptor beta chain is a study of T-cell reconstitution after alpha-beta-depleted transplantation in children. Germline trimming cut 2 bases from V and 4 bases from J; bases unmatched to any gene: 6. Per the germline V gene, CDR1 is SGHRS and CDR2 is YFSETQ. This CDR3 contains 15 residues. For TCRbeta, the library was prepared with unique molecular identifiers. MiXCR was run by TCRdb on the PCR reads, yielding one entry per CDR3 protein. The sample has 190,000 or so distinct CDR3 sequences; about 6.4% are singletons. This clonotype was seen repeatedly, ten times or more. The sequence came from a human donor who donated a stem cell graft to a child with Wiskott-Aldrich syndrome. The gene calls are TRBV5-1 and TRBJ2-3; 8 nucleotides match TRBD2. The specimen comprised PBMCs from the stem cell graft donor, sampled from the stem cell graft. CDR3 residues: CASSLLTGGADTQYF. The CDR3 DNA follows: TGCGCCAGCAGCTTATTAACGGGAGGGGCAGATACGCAGTATTTT.